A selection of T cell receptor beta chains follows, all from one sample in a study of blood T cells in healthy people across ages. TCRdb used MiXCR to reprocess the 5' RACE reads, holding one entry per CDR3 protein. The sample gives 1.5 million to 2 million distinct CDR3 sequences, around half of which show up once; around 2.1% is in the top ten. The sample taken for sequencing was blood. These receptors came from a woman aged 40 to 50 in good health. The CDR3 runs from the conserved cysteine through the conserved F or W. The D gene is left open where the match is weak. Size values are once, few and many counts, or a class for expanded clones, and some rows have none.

CDR3 DNA: TGTGCCACCAGCATAGAGCGGAGCTCCTACAATGAGCAGTTCTTC
CDR3 protein: CATSIERSSYNEQFF
V gene: TRBV15
D gene: -
clone size: -
J gene: TRBJ2-1

CDR3 DNA: TGCGCCAGCAGCTCCCACCCCGCGGTAAGTGAGCAGTTCTTC
CDR3 protein: CASSSHPAVSEQFF
V gene: TRBV5-1
D gene: -
clone size: -
J gene: TRBJ2-1

CDR3 DNA: TGTGCCAGCCGACGCCCCAACCGGGACAACGCGACCCAGTACTTC
CDR3 protein: CASRRPNRDNATQYF
V gene: TRBV6-2/TRBV6-3
D gene: -
clone size: few
J gene: TRBJ2-5

CDR3 DNA: TGTGCCATCAGTCAGCCGACGGGGAACTATGGCTACACCTTC
CDR3 protein: CAISQPTGNYGYTF
V gene: TRBV10-3
D gene: -
clone size: -
J gene: TRBJ1-2

CDR3 DNA: TGCGCCAGCAGCGCGACAGGAAACTTTTACAATGAGCAGTTCTTC
CDR3 protein: CASSATGNFYNEQFF
V gene: TRBV5-1
D gene: -
clone size: -
J gene: TRBJ2-1

CDR3 DNA: TGCAGCGCGTTAGATAAGAACCAGCCCCAGCATTTT
CDR3 protein: CSALDKNQPQHF
V gene: TRBV29-1
D gene: -
clone size: -
J gene: TRBJ1-5

CDR3 DNA: TGTGCCAGCAGTATGGGGCGGGAGGGCTACACCTTC
CDR3 protein: CASSMGREGYTF
V gene: TRBV28
D gene: -
clone size: -
J gene: TRBJ1-2

CDR3 DNA: TGTGCCAGCAGCCCAGGGACAGTGGGTGCTCAGCCCCAGCATTTT
CDR3 protein: CASSPGTVGAQPQHF
V gene: TRBV7-8
D gene: TRBD1
clone size: -
J gene: TRBJ1-5

CDR3 DNA: TGTGCCAGCAGACCTTTTGGGACAGGGAACTATGGCTACACCTTC
CDR3 protein: CASRPFGTGNYGYTF
V gene: TRBV6-2/TRBV6-3
D gene: TRBD1
clone size: few
J gene: TRBJ1-2

CDR3 DNA: TGTGCCACCAGTGACGGGGACACTGAAGCTTTCTTT
CDR3 protein: CATSDGDTEAFF
V gene: TRBV24-1
D gene: -
clone size: -
J gene: TRBJ1-1